This TCR beta chain was found in a study of lymphopenia after photon versus proton radiotherapy. The CDR3 runs to 15 residues. Trimming cost V 5 bases and J 3 bases; bases outside gene matches: 7. The germline CDR1 and CDR2 sequences are SGHAT and FQNNGV. TCRdb keeps only in-frame clones here, not all; method: immunoSEQ multiplex PCR. The data show roughly 65,000 clones, with approximately 91% seen just once and approximately 2.9% held by the top ten. This sequence originates from a woman in her 70s with pancreatic cancer. V is TRBV11-2 and J is TRBJ1-2, with 9 bases that match TRBD1. Sequences were derived from peripheral blood, sampled from a patient treated with photon-based radiotherapy. The CDR3 spells CASSLGQGSYYGYTF. CDR3 bases: TGTGCCAGCAGCCTCGGACAGGGGTCGTACTATGGCTACACCTTC. Drawing the rest from reference TRBV11-2 and TRBJ1-2, the complete variable domain is EAGVAQSPRYKIIEKRQSVAFWCNPISGHATLYWYQQILGQGPKLLIQFQNNGVVDDSQLPKDRFSAERLKGVDSTLKIQPAKLEDSAVYLCASSLGQGSYYGYTFGSGTRLTVV.